These 24 T cell receptor beta chains were sequenced from one sample in a study of blood T cell repertoires in COVID-19. Profiled with immunoSEQ multiplex PCR; TCRdb holds only in-frame clones, not every one. The sample carries approximately 250,000 clones, approximately 88% recorded once. Sequences were obtained from PBMCs or T cells enriched from blood (not recorded which). The receptors shown here come from a middle-aged woman with acute COVID-19.

The V gene is TRBV2, the J gene TRBJ1-2; TRBD1 is a possible D gene (5 bases). With 3 bases removed from V and 5 bases from J, the gap between germline ends came to 13 bases. The germline V gene has CDR1 SNHLY and CDR2 FYNNEI. The CDR3 spans 14 residues. The chain's CDR3 is CASSDDSRGYGYTF. Here the CDR3 DNA reads TGTGCCAGCAGTGACGACAGCCGGGGGTATGGCTACACCTTC.

The rearrangement links TRBV5-4 to TRBJ2-2; TRBD1 aligns across 10 bases. The CDR3 has 15 amino acids. The germline CDR1 and CDR2 sequences are SGHNT and YYREEE (reference sequence). The V and J ends lost 3 bases and 5 bases, in that order; junction bases with no gene match: 4. CDR3 loop: CASSSDRGRTGELFF. Here the CDR3 DNA reads TGTGCCAGCAGCTCCGACAGGGGGCGGACCGGGGAGCTGTTTTTT. The full variable domain, rest sourced from reference TRBV5-4 and TRBJ2-2, is ETGVTQSPTHLIKTRGQQVTLRCSSQSGHNTVSWYQQALGQGPQFIFQYYREEENGRGNFPPRFSGLQFPNYSSELNVNALELDDSALYLCASSSDRGRTGELFFGEGSRLTVL.

The rearrangement joins TRBV4-1 to TRBJ2-1, with a possible D match to TRBD2 (6 bases). The V gene lost 1 base and the J gene lost 4 bases, with 11 bases spanning the gap. The CDR3 sequence is 15 residues long. CDR1 and CDR2 from the germline V gene are MGHRA and YSYEKL. This CDR3 is CASSQGGNQYNEQFF. CDR3 DNA sequence: TGCGCCAGCAGCCAAGGCGGGAACCAATACAATGAGCAGTTCTTC.

The chain uses TRBV15 and TRBJ1-2; the D gene is possibly TRBD1 (6 bases). CDR1 and CDR2 (germline): LNHNV, YYDKDF (reference sequence). This CDR3 spans 13 amino acids. V dropped 4 bases and J dropped 6 bases, with 12 bases sitting between them. CDR3 amino acids: CATSINQGNGYTF. The CDR3, as DNA: TGTGCCACCAGCATTAACCAGGGGAATGGCTACACCTTC.

The chain combines TRBV6-5 with TRBJ1-1, with D unresolved. CDR3 length equals 13 residues. Trimming took 8 bases from V and 4 from J, leaving 14 bases between them. Germline V gene lookup returns CDR1 MNHEY and CDR2 SVGAGI. The CDR3 spells CASGNWEGTEAFF. CDR3 nucleotides: TGTGCCAGCGGGAATTGGGAGGGCACTGAAGCTTTCTTT.

In this sample, this clone turned up once. This chain uses TRBV3-1 (or the pseudogene TRBV3-2) with TRBJ1-2; no firm D call. The V end lost 0 bases, the J end lost 4 bases, and 15 bases lay between the germline ends. Germline CDR1 and CDR2: LGHDT and YNNKEL (reference sequence). The CDR3 has 16 amino acids. In DNA, the CDR3 is TGTGCCAGCAGCCAAGATTCCAGCGTCGGTTCCTATGGCTACACCTTC. It is translated as CASSQDSSVGSYGYTF.

The V call is TRBV10-3, the J call TRBJ2-3; TRBD2 aligns across 9 bases. After removal of 6 bases from V and 0 bases from J, the junction contained 10 bases not matched to a gene. Germline V gene sequence: CDR1 ENHRY, CDR2 SYGVKD. The CDR3 is 17 amino acids. The CDR3 nucleotides read TGTGCCATCAGAGCTTTCGGACTAGCGCGTAGCACAGATACGCAGTATTTT. It codes for CAIRAFGLARSTDTQYF.

V and J are TRBV6-2 or TRBV6-3 and TRBJ2-7; 10 bases fit TRBD1. The CDR3 has 18 amino acids. Germline lookup yields CDR1 MNHEY and CDR2 SVGEGT. With 2 bases clipped from V and 2 bases from J, the junction kept 12 bases outside the gene matches. The CDR3 sequence is CASSYPRQGAAPTYEQYV. CDR3 nucleotide sequence: TGTGCCAGCAGTTACCCCAGACAGGGGGCAGCGCCCACCTACGAGCAGTACGTC.

CDR3 coding DNA: TGTGCCACCAGTGGCCACCCGGGACAGGGGGCTCGGACCGGGGAGCTGTTTTTT. It codes for CATSGHPGQGARTGELFF. This chain links TRBV24-1 with TRBJ2-2; the match to TRBD1 covers 12 bases. The CDR3 covers 18 residues. The germline V gene encodes CDR1 KGHDR and CDR2 SFDVKD. V trimming: 5 bases; J trimming: 5 bases; junction bases outside the gene matches: 11.

The rearrangement uses TRBV29-1 and TRBJ2-1; TRBD2 might be the D (6 bases). The CDR3 is made up of 16 amino acids. Looked up from germline, CDR1 is SQVTM and CDR2 is ANQGSEA. The V gene lost 4 bases and the J gene lost 2 bases, with 18 bases spanning the gap. Here the CDR3 reads CSVVVSGSPPYNEQFF. The CDR3 DNA reads as TGCAGCGTTGTGGTGAGCGGGTCGCCACCCTACAATGAGCAGTTCTTC.

The chain couples TRBV3-1 (or the pseudogene TRBV3-2) to TRBJ1-2, with D hard to call. Germline V gives CDR1 LGHDT, CDR2 YNNKEL (reference sequence). This CDR3 is built from 15 residues. Trimming took 3 bases from V and 3 from J, leaving 14 bases between them. In DNA form, the CDR3 reads TGTGCCAGCAGCCAGAGAGACAAAGGATACTATGGCTACACCTTC. Translating gives CASSQRDKGYYGYTF.

V and J are TRBV6-5 and TRBJ1-6; D not resolved. This CDR3 spans 12 amino acids. V was shortened by 0 bases and J by 13 bases, with 7 bases between the two germline ends. From germline, CDR1 is MNHEY and CDR2 SVGAGI. The CDR3 region is CASSYSSVPLHF. CDR3 sequence (DNA): TGTGCCAGCAGTTACTCCTCGGTCCCCCTCCACTTT.

The chain carries TRBV11-2 and TRBJ1-1; D might be TRBD1 (5 bases). V dropped 5 bases and J dropped 11 bases, with 15 bases sitting between them. The CDR3 consists of 12 residues. Germline CDR1 and CDR2: SGHAT and FQNNGV. The CDR3 loop reads CASSPGQLGAFF. For the CDR3, the DNA is TGTGCCAGCAGCCCAGGACAATTAGGGGCTTTCTTT.

This clone was observed a handful of times. This chain joins TRBV6-5 and TRBJ2-2; tentatively, D is TRBD2 (6 bases). Germline CDR1 is MNHEY and CDR2 is SVGAGI. The CDR3 is 14 amino acids. V was shortened by 6 bases and J by 6 bases, with 14 bases between the two germline ends. CDR3 loop: CASSRVPGAGELFF. The CDR3, as DNA: TGTGCCAGCAGCCGCGTCCCGGGGGCCGGGGAGCTGTTTTTT.

This chain joins TRBV30 and TRBJ1-1, with TRBD1 as a possible D gene (6 bases). The CDR3 is 14 amino acids. Deletions cut 4 bases from V and 4 bases from J, with 16 bases between. CDR1 is GTSNPN, CDR2 SVGIG, per germline (reference sequence). The CDR3 sequence: CAWILKQGVTEAFF. CDR3 nucleotide sequence: TGTGCCTGGATCCTAAAACAGGGTGTCACTGAAGCTTTCTTT.

The rearrangement uses TRBV5-1 and TRBJ2-3; a possible D gene is TRBD1 (7 bases). CDR3 length equals 15 residues. V was cut by 5 bases and J by 2 bases, with 15 bases left in between. Looked up from germline, CDR1 is SGHRS and CDR2 is YFSETQ. This CDR3 is CASSRSGGSTDTQYF. As DNA, the CDR3 is TGCGCCAGCAGTCGGTCAGGGGGGTCCACAGATACGCAGTATTTT.

DNA for the CDR3: TGTGCCTGGAGCGGAGGGACAGGGTGGAGAGAGACCCAGTACTTC. Translation gives CAWSGGTGWRETQYF. The genes are TRBV30 and TRBJ2-5; 9 positions match TRBD1. Trimming took 3 bases from V and 4 from J; bases not matched to a gene: 9. Germline V CDR1 and CDR2: GTSNPN, SVGIG (reference sequence). The CDR3 totals 15 residues.

The V gene is TRBV9, the J gene TRBJ2-1, with D possibly matching TRBD2 (6 bases). CDR1 SGDLS and CDR2 YYNGEE come from the germline V gene. V was trimmed by 4 bases and J by 6 bases, leaving 23 bases between them. This CDR3 region has 17 residues. CDR3 residues: CASSSREGGIRVNEQFF. The CDR3 nucleotides are TGTGCCAGCAGCTCCCGGGAAGGAGGGATCAGGGTCAATGAGCAGTTCTTC.

This chain joins TRBV3-1 (or the pseudogene TRBV3-2) and TRBJ1-2, with D hard to call. The V end lost 1 base, the J end lost 8 bases, and 17 bases lay between the germline ends. The CDR3 is 15 amino acids. CDR1 and CDR2 (germline): LGHDT, YNNKEL (reference sequence). The CDR3, as DNA: TGTGCCAGCAGCCAAGTTTCGGTGCCGACGGGGGGCTACACCTTC. This encodes CASSQVSVPTGGYTF.

The chain carries TRBV4-1 and TRBJ1-2; D is undetermined. Trimming took off 2 bases at V and 8 bases at J, with 18 bases between the two ends. The germline V gene has CDR1 MGHRA and CDR2 YSYEKL. This CDR3 comprises 15 residues. The CDR3 loop is CASSQRHSTMLGYTF. CDR3 in DNA: TGCGCCAGCAGCCAACGACATTCAACCATGCTGGGCTACACCTTC.

This chain connects TRBV12-3 or TRBV12-4 to TRBJ1-6, with TRBD1 identical over 9 bases. The CDR3 is made up of 13 amino acids. V shed 4 bases, J shed 10 bases, and the junction held 2 bases outside the gene matches. The CDR3 reads CASSWTGESPLHF. The CDR3 coding sequence is TGTGCCAGCAGTTGGACAGGGGAATCACCCCTCCACTTT.

This clone was seen only once. The CDR3 region has the DNA TGTGCCAGCAGCCAAGGACACGGGGAGGACACTGAAGCTTTCTTT. Amino acids: CASSQGHGEDTEAFF. The chain couples TRBV3-1 (or the pseudogene TRBV3-2) to TRBJ1-1; D uncertain. Trimming took off 1 base at V and 3 bases at J, with 12 bases between the two ends. The germline V gene has CDR1 LGHDT and CDR2 YNNKEL (reference sequence). This CDR3 comprises 15 residues.

In nucleotides, the CDR3 is TGTGCCAGCGAGCCGGCGGGAGCCTTAATCACCGGGGAGCTGTTTTTT. Translation: CASEPAGALITGELFF. V and J are TRBV2 and TRBJ2-2, with 7 bases aligning to TRBD2. This CDR3 spans 16 amino acids. V shed 8 bases, J shed 4 bases, and the junction held 13 bases outside the gene matches. Germline loops: CDR1 SNHLY, CDR2 FYNNEI.

This chain connects TRBV28 to TRBJ1-5, with 12 positions matching TRBD1. This CDR3 is 17 amino acids long. After removal of 6 bases from V and 2 bases from J, the junction contained 8 bases not matched to a gene. Looked up from germline, CDR1 is MDHEN and CDR2 is SYDVKM. DNA of the CDR3: TGTGCCAGCAGGTACCGGGACAGGGGGCGAGGCAATCAGCCCCAGCATTTT. Translating gives CASRYRDRGRGNQPQHF. The complete variable domain, with remaining parts taken from reference TRBV28 and TRBJ1-5, reads DVKVTQSSRYLVKRTGEKVFLECVQDMDHENMFWYRQDPGLGLRLIYFSYDVKMKEKGDIPEGYSVSREKKERFSLILESASTNQTSMYLCASRYRDRGRGNQPQHFGDGTRLSIL.